Reported below is one T cell receptor (beta chain). These data originate in a study of shared clonotypes between healthy human individuals. Study-wide context: Each donor's CD8 memory used one plate, CD8 naive two, each CD4 subset three.

TCRdb's copy holds only in-frame clones and misses some; the assay was immunoSEQ multiplex PCR. The table has a few million clones, around nine tenths seen once; the top ten hold 0.11% to 0.15%. What was sequenced was naive CD4+ T cells sorted from blood. This sample's subset: CD45RA+ positively selected. The source is a young man in good health.

CDR3 sequence: CAWDRTRTSDFYNEQFF. For the CDR3, the DNA is TGTGCCTGGGATAGGACCCGGACTAGCGATTTTTACAATGAGCAGTTCTTC. The V gene is TRBV30, the J gene TRBJ2-1, with 9 bases fitting TRBD2. Germline loops: CDR1 GTSNPN, CDR2 SVGIG (reference sequence). The CDR3 is 17 residues long. V dropped 5 bases and J dropped 4; count of bases not matched to a gene: 15.